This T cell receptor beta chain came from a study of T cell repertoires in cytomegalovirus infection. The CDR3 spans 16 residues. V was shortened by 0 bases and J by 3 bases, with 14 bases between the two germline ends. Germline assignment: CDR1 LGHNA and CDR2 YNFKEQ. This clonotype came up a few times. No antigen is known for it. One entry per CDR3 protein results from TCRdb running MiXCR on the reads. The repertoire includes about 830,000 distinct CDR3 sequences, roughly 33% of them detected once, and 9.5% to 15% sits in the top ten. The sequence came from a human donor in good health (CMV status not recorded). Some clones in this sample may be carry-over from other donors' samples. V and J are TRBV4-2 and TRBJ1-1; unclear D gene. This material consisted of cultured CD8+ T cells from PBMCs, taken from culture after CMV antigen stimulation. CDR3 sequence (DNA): TGTGCCAGCAGCCAAGATTTGATGGGGAGGGACACTGAAGCTTTCTTT. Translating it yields CASSQDLMGRDTEAFF.